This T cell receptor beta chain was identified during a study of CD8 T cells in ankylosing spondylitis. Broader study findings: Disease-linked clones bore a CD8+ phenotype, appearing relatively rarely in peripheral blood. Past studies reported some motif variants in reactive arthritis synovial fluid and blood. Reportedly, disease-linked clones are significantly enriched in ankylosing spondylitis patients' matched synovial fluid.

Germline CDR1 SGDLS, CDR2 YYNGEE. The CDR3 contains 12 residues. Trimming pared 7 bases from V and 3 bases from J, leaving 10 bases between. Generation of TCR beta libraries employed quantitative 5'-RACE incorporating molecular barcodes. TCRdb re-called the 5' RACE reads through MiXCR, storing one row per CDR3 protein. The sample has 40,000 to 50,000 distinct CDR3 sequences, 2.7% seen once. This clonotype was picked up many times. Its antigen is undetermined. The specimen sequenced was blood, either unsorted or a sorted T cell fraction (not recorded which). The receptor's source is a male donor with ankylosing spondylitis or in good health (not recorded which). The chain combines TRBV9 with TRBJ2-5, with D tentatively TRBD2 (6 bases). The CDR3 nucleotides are TGTGCCAGCTCACCGGGGGAAGAGACCCAGTACTTC. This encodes CASSPGEETQYF. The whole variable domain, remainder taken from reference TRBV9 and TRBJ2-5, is DSGVTQTPKHLITATGQRVTLRCSPRSGDLSVYWYQQSLDQGLQFLIQYYNGEERAKGNILERFSAQQFPDLHSELNLSSLELGDSALYFCASSPGEETQYFGPGTRLLVL.